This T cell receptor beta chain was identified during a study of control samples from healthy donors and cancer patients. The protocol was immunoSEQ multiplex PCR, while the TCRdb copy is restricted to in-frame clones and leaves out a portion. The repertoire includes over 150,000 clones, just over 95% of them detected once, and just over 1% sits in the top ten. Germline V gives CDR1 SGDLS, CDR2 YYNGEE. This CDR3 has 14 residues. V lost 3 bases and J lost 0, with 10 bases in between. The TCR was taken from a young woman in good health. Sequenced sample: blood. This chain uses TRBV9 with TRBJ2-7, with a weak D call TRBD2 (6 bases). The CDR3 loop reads CASSAGLISYEQYF. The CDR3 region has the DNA TGTGCCAGCAGCGCCGGACTAATCTCCTACGAGCAGTACTTC.